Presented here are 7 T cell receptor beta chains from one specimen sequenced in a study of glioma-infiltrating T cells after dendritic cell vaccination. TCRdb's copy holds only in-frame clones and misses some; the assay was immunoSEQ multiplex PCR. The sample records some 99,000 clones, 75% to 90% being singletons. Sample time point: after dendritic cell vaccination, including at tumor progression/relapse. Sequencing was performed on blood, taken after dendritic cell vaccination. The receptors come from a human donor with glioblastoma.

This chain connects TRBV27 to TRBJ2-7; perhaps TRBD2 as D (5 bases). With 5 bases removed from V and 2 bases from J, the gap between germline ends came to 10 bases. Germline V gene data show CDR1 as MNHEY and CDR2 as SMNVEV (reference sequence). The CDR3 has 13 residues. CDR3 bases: TGTGCCAGCAGTAATGGGCGGGCCTACGAGCAGTACTTC. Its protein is CASSNGRAYEQYF.

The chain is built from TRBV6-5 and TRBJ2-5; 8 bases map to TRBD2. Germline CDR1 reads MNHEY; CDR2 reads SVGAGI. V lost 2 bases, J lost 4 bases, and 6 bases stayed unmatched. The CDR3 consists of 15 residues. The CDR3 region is CASSYPRGAGETQYF. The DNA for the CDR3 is TGTGCCAGCAGTTACCCGCGGGGGGCGGGAGAGACCCAGTACTTC.

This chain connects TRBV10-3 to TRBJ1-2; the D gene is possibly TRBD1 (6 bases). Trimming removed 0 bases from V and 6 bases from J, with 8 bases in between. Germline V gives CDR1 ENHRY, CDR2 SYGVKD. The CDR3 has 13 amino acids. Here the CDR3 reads CAISESRGHGYTF. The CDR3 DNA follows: TGTGCCATCAGTGAGTCCAGGGGCCATGGCTACACCTTC.

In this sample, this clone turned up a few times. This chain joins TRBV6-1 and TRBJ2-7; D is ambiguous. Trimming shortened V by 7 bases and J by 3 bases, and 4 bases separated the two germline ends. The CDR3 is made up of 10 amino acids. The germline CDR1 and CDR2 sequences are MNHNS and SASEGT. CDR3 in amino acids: CASNFYEQYF. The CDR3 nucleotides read TGTGCCAGCAACTTCTACGAGCAGTACTTC.

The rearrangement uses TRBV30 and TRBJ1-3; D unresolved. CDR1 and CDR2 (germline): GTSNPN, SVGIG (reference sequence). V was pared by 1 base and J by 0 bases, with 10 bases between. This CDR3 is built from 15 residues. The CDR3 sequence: CAWSGTDSSGNTIYF. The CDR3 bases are TGTGCCTGGAGTGGGACTGATTCCTCTGGAAACACCATATATTTT.

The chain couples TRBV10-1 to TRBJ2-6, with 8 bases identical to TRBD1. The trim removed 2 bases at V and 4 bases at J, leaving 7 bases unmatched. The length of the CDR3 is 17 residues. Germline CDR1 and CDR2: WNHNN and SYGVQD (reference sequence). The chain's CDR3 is CASSEMTGETGANVLTF. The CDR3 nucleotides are TGCGCCAGCAGTGAGATGACAGGGGAAACAGGGGCCAACGTCCTGACTTTC.

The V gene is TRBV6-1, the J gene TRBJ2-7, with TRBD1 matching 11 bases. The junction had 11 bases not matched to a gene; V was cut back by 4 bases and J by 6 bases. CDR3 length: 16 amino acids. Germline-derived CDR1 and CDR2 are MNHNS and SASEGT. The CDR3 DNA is TGTGCCAGCAGTGCCGGACAGGGGGCACCGATGGCCGAGCAGTACTTC. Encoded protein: CASSAGQGAPMAEQYF.